This is a list of T cell receptor beta chains from one sample in a study of shared clonotypes between healthy human individuals. The repertoire was sequenced with immunoSEQ multiplex PCR; TCRdb's copy has only in-frame clones and lacks some. The sample has about 690,000 clones; 90% are singletons. The source material was memory CD8+ T cells from PBMCs. The receptors originated from a man between 18 and 29 years old in good health. Some clones in this sample may be carry-over from other donors' samples. The CDR3 runs from the conserved cysteine through the conserved F or W. The D gene is left open where the match is weak. Not all rows give a size; the values are once, few, many and, for expanded clones, a class.

NA	TRBV6-5	TRBJ1-1	NA	13	CASSYRGLPEAFF	TGTGCCAGCAGTTACCGAGGTTTGCCTGAAGCTTTCTTT
few	TRBV10-3	TRBJ1-1	NA	16	CAISESWGMGNTEAFF	TGTGCCATCAGTGAGTCCTGGGGGATGGGGAACACTGAAGCTTTCTTT
NA	TRBV28	TRBJ2-7	NA	15	CASSLSIRPSYEQYF	TGTGCCAGCAGTTTAAGTATACGGCCCTCCTACGAGCAGTACTTC
NA	TRBV7-9	TRBJ2-1	NA	15	CASSGWGRENNEQFF	TGTGCCAGCAGCGGATGGGGCCGCGAAAACAATGAGCAGTTCTTC
NA	TRBV9	TRBJ1-2	TRBD1	14	CASSVRDRERGYTF	TGTGCCAGCAGCGTCCGGGACAGGGAACGCGGCTACACCTTC
NA	TRBV5-6	TRBJ1-1	NA	14	CASSLRVVWGEAFF	TGTGCCAGCAGCTTGCGGGTCGTATGGGGTGAAGCTTTCTTT
NA	TRBV19	TRBJ2-7	NA	17	CASSMAGSHPKAYEQYF	TGTGCCAGTAGTATGGCGGGGTCTCATCCCAAAGCCTACGAGCAGTACTTC
NA	TRBV9	TRBJ2-3	TRBD2	16	CASSERTSGITDTQYF	TGTGCCAGCAGCGAAAGGACTAGCGGGATAACAGATACGCAGTATTTT
NA	TRBV4-1	TRBJ2-5	TRBD2	15	CASSQDGRAGQTQYF	TGCGCCAGCAGCCAAGACGGGAGGGCCGGGCAGACCCAGTACTTC
NA	TRBV9	TRBJ2-7	NA	14	CASSPWDTPYEQYF	TGTGCCAGCAGCCCTTGGGACACCCCCTACGAGCAGTACTTC
NA	TRBV27	TRBJ1-2	NA	13	CASSPSGGWGYTF	TGTGCCAGCAGTCCGAGTGGGGGATGGGGCTACACCTTT
NA	TRBV28	TRBJ2-2	NA	15	CASREPGLNTGELFF	TGTGCCAGCAGGGAACCGGGACTTAACACCGGGGAGCTGTTTTTT
NA	TRBV7-9	TRBJ2-5	NA	16	CASSFPGGWVGETQYF	TGTGCCAGCAGCTTTCCGGGCGGTTGGGTTGGAGAGACCCAGTACTTC
NA	TRBV28	TRBJ2-5	TRBD1	13	CASKGTGQETQYF	TGTGCCAGCAAGGGGACAGGGCAAGAGACCCAGTACTTC
NA	TRBV18	TRBJ2-1	TRBD1	15	CASSNRDRGYNEQFF	TGTGCCAGCTCAAACCGGGACAGGGGCTACAATGAGCAGTTCTTC
NA	TRBV9	TRBJ2-1	TRBD2	15	CASSPTSGSDNEQFF	TGTGCCAGCAGCCCCACTAGCGGGAGCGACAATGAGCAGTTCTTC
once	TRBV6-5	TRBJ2-7	NA	15	CASSYSIVGNYEQYF	TGTGCCAGCAGTTACTCGATCGTCGGGAACTACGAGCAGTACTTC
once	TRBV4-1	TRBJ2-1	NA	14	CASSQVEGWNEQFF	TGCGCCAGCAGCCAAGTGGAGGGGTGGAATGAGCAGTTCTTC
NA	TRBV28	TRBJ2-1	TRBD1	15	CASRSPWDRRNEQFF	TGTGCCAGCAGATCACCCTGGGACAGGAGGAATGAGCAGTTCTTC
few	TRBV5-4	TRBJ1-6	NA	13	CASSPLSDSPLHF	TGTGCCAGCAGCCCGTTAAGCGATTCACCCCTCCACTTT
NA	TRBV30	TRBJ1-1	NA	17	CAWSGPGTGTENTEAFF	TGTGCCTGGAGTGGCCCGGGAACGGGAACTGAAAACACTGAAGCTTTCTTT
once	TRBV7-9	TRBJ1-5	NA	15	CASSSSSRGNQPQHF	TGTGCCAGCAGCTCCTCCTCTCGGGGCAATCAGCCCCAGCATTTT
once	TRBV9	TRBJ2-7	TRBD2	14	CASSLGTSGYEQYF	TGTGCCAGCAGCCTCGGGACTAGCGGATACGAGCAGTACTTC
NA	TRBV6-5	TRBJ1-2	TRBD1	14	CASSNSGTVYGYTF	TGTGCCAGCAGTAACTCCGGGACAGTCTATGGCTACACCTTC
NA	TRBV16	TRBJ2-7	NA	12	CASSQLDSEQYF	TGTGCCAGCAGCCAATTAGATTCCGAGCAGTACTTC
NA	TRBV6-5	TRBJ1-2	TRBD1	14	CASSYSEGGGGYTF	TGTGCCAGCAGTTACTCGGAAGGGGGCGGTGGCTACACCTTC
NA	TRBV11-1	TRBJ2-7	NA	13	CASSYRQGGEQYF	TGTGCCAGCAGCTACCGACAGGGAGGCGAGCAGTACTTC
NA	TRBV11-2	TRBJ2-7	TRBD2	16	CASSSPLAGGPHEQYF	TGTGCCAGCAGCTCCCCTCTAGCGGGAGGGCCCCACGAGCAGTACTTC
NA	TRBV6-5	TRBJ2-7	NA	13	CAISWTGEHEQYF	TGTGCCATCAGTTGGACGGGTGAGCACGAGCAGTACTTC
NA	TRBV7-9	TRBJ2-7	TRBD1	16	CASSGTGTGGLGEQYF	TGTGCCAGCAGCGGAACCGGGACAGGGGGCTTAGGTGAGCAGTACTTC
NA	TRBV10-1	TRBJ1-1	NA	14	CASSERGGGTEAFF	TGCGCCAGCAGTGAACGAGGGGGAGGGACTGAAGCTTTCTTT
NA	TRBV7-9	TRBJ2-1	TRBD1	17	CASSLKFPRGPYNEQFF	TGTGCCAGCAGCTTAAAGTTCCCCAGGGGGCCTTACAATGAGCAGTTCTTC
once	TRBV29-1	TRBJ1-3	NA	12	CSARPSGNTIYF	TGCAGCGCCCGTCCCTCTGGAAACACCATATATTTT
NA	TRBV9	TRBJ2-7	TRBD2	19	CASSVEFGTSVRIPYEQYF	TGTGCCAGCAGCGTAGAATTCGGGACTAGCGTAAGGATTCCCTACGAGCAGTACTTC
NA	TRBV10-3	TRBJ1-5	NA	17	CAISAPLRGHSNQPQHF	TGTGCCATCAGTGCACCCCTTCGGGGGCATAGCAATCAGCCCCAGCATTTT
NA	TRBV4-1	TRBJ2-1	TRBD2	18	CASSQDRLAGGPSGEQFF	TGCGCCAGCAGCCAAGATAGACTAGCGGGAGGGCCTAGTGGTGAGCAGTTCTTC
NA	TRBV4-2	TRBJ1-2	TRBD1	14	CASSQGTGGYGYTF	TGTGCCAGCAGCCAAGGGACAGGGGGCTATGGCTACACCTTC